This T cell receptor (beta chain) stems from a study of blood T cell repertoires in COVID-19. Study in general: The samples span acute and convalescent COVID-19 from the United States, Italy and Spain.

This study enrolled people aged about 18 to 90 from 24 US geographic areas. Participants had their cohort set by participant-reported clinical history. In the original processing: For nucleated cells, counts were estimated from reference gene primer amplification. The assay was immunoSEQ multiplex PCR, and TCRdb's table has in-frame clones only and misses some. From that table come the V and J calls and clone size; the DNA was used to work out D and trimming. Here the sample spans more than 250,000 clones, around 87% being singletons. Trimming cost V 0 bases and J 5 bases, with 9 bases left between them. Germline V gives CDR1 WNHNN, CDR2 SYGVQD (reference sequence). The CDR3 has 14 amino acids.

Sequencing was done on a sample of PBMCs or T cells enriched from blood (not recorded which). The source of this sequence is a woman under 40 who had recovered from COVID-19. J is TRBJ2-3 and V is TRBV10-1; TRBD2 is a possible D gene (6 bases). In DNA form, the CDR3 reads TGCGCCAGCAGTGAGTCATTCGGGGGAGATACGCAGTATTTT. This gives the protein CASSESFGGDTQYF.